This T cell receptor beta chain stems from a study of shared clonotypes between healthy human individuals. Study in general: Per donor, three plates held CD4 naive cells, three held CD4 memory, two held CD8 naive and one held CD8 memory.

Produced via immunoSEQ multiplex PCR; TCRdb's table is partial and in-frame only. The sample includes about 2,200,000 clones, about 93% of them seen just once. Naive CD8 cells lacked CD45RO and underwent positive selection for CCR7, leaving out terminally differentiated effector memory CD45RA+ cells. Caucasian adults residing in Nashville, Tennessee made up all the donors. The study, taken as a whole, reports: Researchers found naive subsets generally carried larger estimated richness than memory subsets.

A note on this clone: Its antigen is not identified.

This receptor was obtained from a man younger than 35 in good health. Some clones in this sample may be carry-over from other donors' samples. Sequenced sample: naive CD8+ T cells from PBMCs.

The CDR3 protein is CASRFIQAGAGYNEQFF. Here the CDR3 DNA reads TGTGCCAGCAGATTTATCCAAGCGGGGGCGGGCTACAATGAGCAGTTCTTC. This sequence joins TRBV28 and TRBJ2-1, with 8 bases matching TRBD2. This CDR3 is 17 amino acids long. Germline V gene lookup returns CDR1 MDHEN and CDR2 SYDVKM. J gave up 3 bases and V 6 bases, and 13 bases lay outside the gene matches.